A single sample gave rise to the 20 T cell receptor beta chains below, sequenced in a study of glioma-infiltrating T cells. Amplification of TCR alpha and beta CDR3 regions from RNA used iRepertoire nested multiplex PCR. TCRdb recomputed calls from the multiplex PCR reads with MiXCR, one row per CDR3 protein. The sample records more than 85,000 distinct CDR3 sequences, under 30% being singletons. The specimen sequenced was glioma tissue, nonneoplastic brain tissue, or PBMCs (not recorded which). The receptors stem from a human donor with low-grade glioma or glioblastoma, undergoing nonglioma brain surgery, or in good health (not recorded which).

This clonotype was seen many times. The V call is TRBV2, the J call TRBJ1-2; no reliable D call. Per germline, CDR1 SNHLY and CDR2 FYNNEI. Between the trimmed V and J ends, which lost 4 bases and 3 bases, there was a span of 6 bases. The CDR3 consists of 12 residues. In DNA form, the CDR3 reads TGTGCCAGCAGTGGCGGATACTATGGCTACACCTTC. It specifies CASSGGYYGYTF.

This clonotype has a count of ten or more. The chain couples TRBV20-1 to TRBJ2-7, with a weak D call TRBD2 (7 bases). With 0 bases removed from V and 7 bases from J, the gap between germline ends came to 16 bases. Per germline, CDR1 DFQATT and CDR2 SNEGSKA (reference sequence). There are 14 residues in the CDR3. The CDR3 sequence: CSARDRGRAGEQYF. The CDR3 DNA reads TGCAGTGCTAGAGATAGGGGGAGGGCTGGGGAGCAGTACTTC.

This clonotype has ten or more counts. The rearrangement links TRBV4-1 to TRBJ2-7; the match to TRBD2 covers 10 bases. The trim removed 4 bases at V and 3 bases at J, leaving 6 bases unmatched. The CDR3 totals 15 residues. CDR1 MGHRA and CDR2 YSYEKL come from the germline V gene. The chain's CDR3 is CASSRDASGSYEQYF. In DNA, the CDR3 is TGCGCCAGCAGCCGAGACGCTAGCGGGAGCTACGAGCAGTACTTC.

Worth noting for this clonotype: Since a much larger clone is just one base distant, this may be a read error. As the CDR3 is not closed by the conserved phenylalanine or tryptophan, this likely results from a read error. The gene calls are TRBV4-2 and TRBJ2-5; either TRBD1 or TRBD2 may supply D (6 bases each). The CDR3 extends over 16 amino acids. Germline V gives CDR1 LGHNA, CDR2 YNFKEQ. V lost 0 bases and J 4 bases, leaving 15 bases between the germline ends. CDR3 coding DNA: TGTGCCAGCAGCCAAGATCTCGCCAGGGGAGGAGAGACCCAGTACCTC. This gives the protein CASSQDLARGGETQYL.

This clonotype was picked up many times. This chain links TRBV3-1 with TRBJ2-5; the D is unclear. Germline V gene lookup returns CDR1 LGHDT and CDR2 YNNKEL (reference sequence). Trimming cost V 9 bases and J 5 bases, with 10 bases left between them. The CDR3 loop spans 11 amino acids. The CDR3 region is CASMNGETQYF. CDR3 DNA: TGTGCCAGTATGAACGGGGAGACCCAGTACTTC.

Only a few counts were recorded for this clonotype. The V gene is TRBV5-5, the J gene TRBJ2-7; 11 bases fit TRBD1. The germline gives CDR1 SGHKS, CDR2 YYEKEE (reference sequence). J was trimmed by 5 bases and V by 4 bases; bases with no gene match: 8. This CDR3 contains 15 residues. CDR3 protein: CASSREGQGADEQYF. As DNA, the CDR3 is TGTGCCAGCAGCCGTGAAGGACAGGGGGCAGACGAGCAGTACTTC.

This clonotype was picked up many times. V and J are TRBV6-4 and TRBJ1-1; D unresolved. Per germline, CDR1 MRHNA and CDR2 SNTAGT. The CDR3 runs to 14 residues. V was shortened by 0 bases and J by 3 bases, with 8 bases between the two germline ends. The CDR3 bases are TGTGCCAGCAGTGACTCCCCCGGGGACACTGAAGCTTTCTTT. Translation: CASSDSPGDTEAFF.

This sequence joins TRBV24-1 and TRBJ2-1; 12 bases are a match to TRBD2. Germline V CDR1 and CDR2: KGHDR, SFDVKD. The V segment lost 9 bases and the J segment 8 bases; nucleotides outside the gene matches: 7. CDR3 size: 14 residues. The CDR3 spells CATSSGRALDEQFF. CDR3 coding DNA: TGTGCCACCTCTAGCGGGAGGGCCTTGGATGAGCAGTTCTTC.

This clonotype was seen at least ten times. The rearrangement uses TRBV20-1 and TRBJ1-2; maybe TRBD1 (5 bases). CDR1 is DFQATT and CDR2 is SNEGSKA in the germline V gene (reference sequence). Trimming cost V 3 bases and J 2 bases, with 10 bases left between them. This CDR3 contains 13 residues. In nucleotides, the CDR3 is TGCAGTGCTAGTAGCCGGGGCAACTATGGCTACACCTTC. Its translation: CSASSRGNYGYTF.

With respect to this clonotype: One junction end does not reproduce the germline sequence, and a read error may be involved. The V call is TRBV18, the J call TRBJ2-7; 7 bases map to TRBD1. Germline loops: CDR1 KGHSH, CDR2 LQKENI. CDR3 length equals 13 residues. CDR3 protein: CGSSYRGHYEQYF. DNA of the CDR3: TGTGGCAGCTCGTACAGGGGTCACTACGAGCAGTACTTC.

Points on this clonotype: Sequence at one end of the junction differs from germline and may be a read error. The V and J genes are TRBV4-3 and TRBJ2-3, with 9 bases matching TRBD2. This CDR3 spans 15 amino acids. Looked up from germline, CDR1 is LGHNA and CDR2 is YSLEER. In DNA form, the CDR3 reads TGCGCCAGTAGCCAAAACCGCGGGGGGGCAGATTCGCAGTATTTT. This sequence encodes CASSQNRGGADSQYF.

This clonotype was found many times. V usage is TRBV6-1 and J usage is TRBJ1-1; D perhaps matches TRBD1 (5 bases). There are 15 residues in the CDR3. Trimming shortened V by 5 bases and J by 0 bases, and 13 bases separated the two germline ends. Per the germline V gene, CDR1 is MNHNS and CDR2 is SASEGT. CDR3 loop: CASSRGPYMNTEAFF. CDR3 coding DNA: TGTGCCAGCAGTAGGGGTCCTTACATGAACACTGAAGCTTTCTTT.

The sample holds many counts of this clonotype. The CDR3 nucleotides are TGTGCCAGCACCCCCCAGACAGGCGACCAGCCCCAGCATTTT. Amino acids: CASTPQTGDQPQHF. This chain joins TRBV28 and TRBJ1-5; possibly TRBD1 for D (6 bases). This CDR3 has 14 amino acids. CDR1 MDHEN and CDR2 SYDVKM come from the germline V gene. Trimming took off 7 bases at V and 7 bases at J, with 17 bases between the two ends.

This clonotype was seen at least ten times. The CDR3, as DNA: TGTGCCAGCAGCTTAAGACAGGGGAGCTCCTACGAGCAGTACTTC. This translates into CASSLRQGSSYEQYF. The genes are TRBV2 and TRBJ2-7, with TRBD1 matching over 8 bases. CDR1 and CDR2 from the germline V gene are SNHLY and FYNNEI. V shed 6 bases, J shed 0 bases, and the junction held 7 bases outside the gene matches. The CDR3 extends over 15 amino acids.

On this clonotype: Compared with germline, one end of the junction differs, possibly owing to a read error. The chain combines TRBV27 with TRBJ2-1; 7 nucleotides agree with TRBD2. Germline loops: CDR1 MNHEY, CDR2 SMNVEV (reference sequence). The CDR3 loop spans 12 amino acids. CDR3 DNA: TGTTCCAGCAGTCTGGGGGGGTCTATTGAGTTCTTC. Amino acid sequence: CSSSLGGSIEFF.

Concerning this clonotype: With a much larger clone just one base away, this may be a read error. The gene calls are TRBV20-1 and TRBJ1-6, with a weak D call TRBD1 (6 bases). Germline values: CDR1 DFQATT, CDR2 SNEGSKA (reference sequence). The CDR3 length is 19 residues. CDR3 residues: CSAILHRVGFSSHNSPLHF. The DNA of the CDR3 is TGCAGTGCTATATTACACAGGGTGGGATTTAGCTCCCATAATTCACCCCTCCACTTT.

This clonotype was observed many times. The J gene is TRBJ2-7, the V gene TRBV7-6, with TRBD2 identical over 9 bases. Trimming cost V 1 base and J 2 bases; bases outside gene matches: 12. The V gene's germline CDR1 is SGHVS and CDR2 FNYEAQ. The CDR3 is 18 amino acids. This CDR3 is CASSLGDGGRASPYEQYF. The CDR3 DNA sequence: TGTGCCAGCAGCTTAGGCGACGGCGGGAGGGCCTCCCCCTACGAGCAGTACTTC. Using reference TRBV7-6 and TRBJ2-7 for the parts outside the CDR3, the full variable domain is GAGVSQSPRYKVTKRGQDVALRCDPISGHVSLYWYRQALGQGPEFLTYFNYEAQQDKSGLPNDRFSAERPEGSISTLTIQRTEQRDSAMYRCASSLGDGGRASPYEQYFGPGTRLTVT.

This clonotype appeared many times. This chain joins TRBV24-1 and TRBJ2-1, with 8 bases matching TRBD2. The CDR3 contains 16 residues. With V trimmed by 3 bases and J by 9 bases, 12 bases remained unmatched. Germline V gene lookup returns CDR1 KGHDR and CDR2 SFDVKD. The CDR3 DNA sequence: TGTGCCACCAGTGATCGTCGTGGTAGCGGGAACGCTGAGCAGTTCTTC. Protein product: CATSDRRGSGNAEQFF.

In this sample, this clonotype turned up many times. For the CDR3, the DNA is TGCAGTGCTAGAGATTGGGACAGGGGTACCGATGGCTACACCTTC. Amino acids: CSARDWDRGTDGYTF. The genes are TRBV20-1 and TRBJ1-2; TRBD1 matches 10 bases. The CDR3 contains 15 residues. Losses at the gene ends were 0 bases for V and 6 bases for J; bases not matched to a gene: 7. CDR1 DFQATT and CDR2 SNEGSKA come from the germline V gene (reference sequence).

The chain combines TRBV3-1 with TRBJ2-5; 16 nucleotides align to TRBD2. Looked up from germline, CDR1 is LGHDT and CDR2 is YNNKEL (reference sequence). The CDR3 sequence is 18 residues long. V was pared by 3 bases and J by 5 bases, with 9 bases of the junction left unmatched. The DNA of the CDR3 is TGTGCCAGCAGCCATTCACCGGGACTAGCGGGAGGGCCGGAGACCCAGTACTTC. The encoded protein is CASSHSPGLAGGPETQYF.